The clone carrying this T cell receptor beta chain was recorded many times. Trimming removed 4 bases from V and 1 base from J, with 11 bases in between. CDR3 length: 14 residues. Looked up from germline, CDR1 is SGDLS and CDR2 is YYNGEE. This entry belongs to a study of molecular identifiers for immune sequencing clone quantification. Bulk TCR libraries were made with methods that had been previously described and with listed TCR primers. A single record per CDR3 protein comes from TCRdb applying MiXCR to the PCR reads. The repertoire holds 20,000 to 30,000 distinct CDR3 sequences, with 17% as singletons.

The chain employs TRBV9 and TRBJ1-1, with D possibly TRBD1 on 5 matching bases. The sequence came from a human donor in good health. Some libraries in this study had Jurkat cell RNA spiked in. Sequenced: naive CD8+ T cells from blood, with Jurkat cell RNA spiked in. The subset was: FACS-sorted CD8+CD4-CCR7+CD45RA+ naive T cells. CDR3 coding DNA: TGTGCCAGCAGCTCGGGGACCGAGAACACTGAAGCTTTCTTT. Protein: CASSSGTENTEAFF. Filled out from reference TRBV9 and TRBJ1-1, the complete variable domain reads DSGVTQTPKHLITATGQRVTLRCSPRSGDLSVYWYQQSLDQGLQFLIQYYNGEERAKGNILERFSAQQFPDLHSELNLSSLELGDSALYFCASSSGTENTEAFFGQGTRLTVV.